The 18 T cell receptor beta chains listed next were all sequenced from one sample in a study of OX40 agonist ivuxolimab in advanced cancers. Some clones are missing from TCRdb's copy, which holds only in-frame ones; the method was immunoSEQ multiplex PCR. In the table there are fewer than 140,000 clones, about nine tenths of which are singletons. The sequencing used CD4+ or CD8+ T cells sorted from blood, collected in a trial of the OX40 agonist ivuxolimab. These receptors were collected from an adult with an advanced solid tumor such as melanoma, head and neck, liver or kidney cancer.

The gene calls are TRBV18 and TRBJ2-5; D is perhaps TRBD2 (6 bases). Trimming stripped 3 bases from V and 5 bases from J, with 16 bases between. CDR1 is KGHSH and CDR2 is LQKENI in the germline V gene. The CDR3 contains 15 residues. The DNA for the CDR3 is TGTGCCAGCTCACCCCAGGAGGGCGGATGGGAGACCCAGTACTTC. Protein sequence: CASSPQEGGWETQYF.

The chain combines TRBV28 with TRBJ2-5; maybe TRBD1 (6 bases). Between the trimmed V and J ends, which lost 4 bases and 1 base, there was a span of 13 bases. This CDR3 has 15 amino acids. The V gene's germline CDR1 is MDHEN and CDR2 SYDVKM. CDR3 DNA sequence: TGTGCCAGCAGTTGGGGAGACAGGCCCCAAGAGACCCAGTACTTC. Residues: CASSWGDRPQETQYF. The full variable domain, rest sourced from reference TRBV28 and TRBJ2-5, is DVKVTQSSRYLVKRTGEKVFLECVQDMDHENMFWYRQDPGLGLRLIYFSYDVKMKEKGDIPEGYSVSREKKERFSLILESASTNQTSMYLCASSWGDRPQETQYFGPGTRLLVL.

CDR3 nucleotides: TGTGCCACCAGCAGAGAGGGTACCTCACAAAGTTCTGGAAACACCATATATTTT. This encodes CATSREGTSQSSGNTIYF. This rearrangement joins TRBV15 to TRBJ1-3, with D unresolved. Trimming pared 0 bases from V and 1 base from J, leaving 16 bases between. This CDR3 has 18 amino acids. Germline assignment: CDR1 LNHNV and CDR2 YYDKDF (reference sequence).

V usage is TRBV6-5 and J usage is TRBJ2-5, with a tentative D call TRBD2 (5 bases). Germline CDR1 reads MNHEY; CDR2 reads SVGAGI. V shed 6 bases and J shed 5 bases, with 13 bases lying between them. The length of the CDR3 is 13 residues. CDR3 nucleotide sequence: TGTGCCAGCAGGTCTAGGACTGGGGAGACCCAGTACTTC. It is translated as CASRSRTGETQYF.

The table lists this clone with a count of one. This chain uses TRBV29-1 with TRBJ2-7; D perhaps matches TRBD1 (5 bases). Trimming left V 4 bases short and J 2 bases short, with 9 bases between. In germline, CDR1 is SQVTM, CDR2 ANQGSEA. This CDR3 has 12 residues. CDR3: CSVVETAYEQYF. The CDR3 DNA reads as TGCAGCGTTGTCGAGACAGCCTACGAGCAGTACTTC.

The chain links TRBV7-3 to TRBJ1-2; a possible D gene is TRBD1 (5 bases). Germline V gene lookup returns CDR1 SGHTA and CDR2 FQGTGA. The CDR3 consists of 13 residues. V lost 3 bases and J 6 bases, leaving 11 bases between the germline ends. Written as DNA, the CDR3 is TGTGCCAGCAGCTTCTTCGGGGGTGATGGCTACACCTTC. This codes for CASSFFGGDGYTF.

The chain combines TRBV5-1 with TRBJ2-3; 11 bases fit TRBD2. This CDR3 has 16 residues. Looked up from germline, CDR1 is SGHRS and CDR2 is YFSETQ. V was pared by 6 bases and J by 6 bases, with 12 bases of the junction left unmatched. Here the CDR3 reads CASNIGSSGGLDTQYF. The CDR3 coding sequence is TGCGCCAGCAACATAGGATCTAGCGGGGGGTTGGATACGCAGTATTTT.

This sequence joins TRBV5-1 and TRBJ2-1, with D uncertain. V lost 0 bases, J lost 4 bases, and 8 bases lay in between. Germline assignment: CDR1 SGHRS and CDR2 YFSETQ. The CDR3 spans 14 residues. For the CDR3, the DNA is TGCGCCAGCAGCTTGGCGTCAGCGTACAATGAGCAGTTCTTC. Protein product: CASSLASAYNEQFF.

The chain links TRBV10-3 to TRBJ1-4, with a tentative D call TRBD1 (5 bases). This CDR3 has 15 residues. Per the germline V gene, CDR1 is ENHRY and CDR2 is SYGVKD. V shed 0 bases and J shed 10 bases, with 15 bases lying between them. CDR3 in amino acids: CAISESGSRQGKLFF. DNA of the CDR3: TGTGCCATCAGTGAGTCGGGGTCCCGTCAGGGAAAACTGTTTTTT.

The V and J genes are TRBV6-6 and TRBJ1-2, with a tentative D call TRBD1 (5 bases). The CDR3 extends over 15 amino acids. V was shortened by 0 bases and J by 4 bases, with 12 bases between the two germline ends. Germline V lookup: CDR1 MNHNY, CDR2 SVGAGI (reference sequence). CDR3 bases: TGTGCCAGCAGTTACTCGATCGGGGGAGGCTATGGCTACACCTTC. Translation: CASSYSIGGGYGYTF.

The chain carries TRBV6-6 and TRBJ2-1; the match to TRBD2 covers 7 bases. V shed 2 bases, J shed 6 bases, and the junction held 4 bases outside the gene matches. CDR1 and CDR2 (germline): MNHNY, SVGAGI (reference sequence). The CDR3 runs 14 residues. The CDR3 DNA reads as TGTGCCAGCAGTTACACCACGGGGGGCAATGAGCAGTTCTTC. It yields the protein CASSYTTGGNEQFF.

The genes are TRBV28 and TRBJ1-5; D is unclear. The length of the CDR3 is 17 residues. V was clipped by 5 bases and J by 0 bases, with 17 bases between them. The germline gives CDR1 MDHEN, CDR2 SYDVKM. The CDR3 region is CASSSPGNSYSNQPQHF. The DNA of the CDR3 is TGTGCCAGCAGTAGCCCGGGGAATTCTTATAGCAATCAGCCCCAGCATTTT.

V gene TRBV7-9 combines with J gene TRBJ2-3; 7 bases are a match to TRBD2. V dropped 4 bases and J dropped 0; count of bases not matched to a gene: 4. Germline CDR1 is SEHNR and CDR2 is FQNEAQ (reference sequence). The CDR3 runs to 15 residues. The CDR3, as DNA: TGTGCCAGCAGCTGGAGCGGGGCTAGCACAGATACGCAGTATTTT. This gives the protein CASSWSGASTDTQYF.

The rearrangement links TRBV5-1 to TRBJ2-1; TRBD2 might be the D (5 bases). V was clipped by 0 bases and J by 6 bases, with 7 bases between them. CDR1 is SGHRS and CDR2 is YFSETQ in the germline V gene. The CDR3 loop spans 13 amino acids. In nucleotides, the CDR3 is TGCGCCAGCAGCTTGGTTGCGGGCAATGAGCAGTTCTTC. Amino acids: CASSLVAGNEQFF.

V gene TRBV9 combines with J gene TRBJ1-4, with D unclear. The CDR3 totals 15 residues. Per germline, CDR1 SGDLS and CDR2 YYNGEE. V was pared by 3 bases and J by 7 bases, with 16 bases between. This CDR3 is CASSEAYSYGEKLFF. CDR3 DNA sequence: TGTGCCAGCAGCGAAGCTTACAGTTATGGTGAAAAACTGTTTTTT.

In its sample, this clone was seen once. CDR3 region: CASISTTNEKLFF. The CDR3 nucleotides are TGTGCCAGCATTTCCACAACTAATGAAAAACTGTTTTTT. This chain links TRBV21-1 with TRBJ1-4; the D call of TRBD1 is as the table states it, not checked on the DNA. TRBV21-1 is termed a pseudogene. CDR3 length: 13 amino acids.

This sequence joins TRBV30 and TRBJ2-3; 9 nucleotides agree with TRBD2. J was trimmed by 2 bases and V by 8 bases; bases with no gene match: 5. The CDR3 spans 13 residues. CDR1 GTSNPN and CDR2 SVGIG come from the germline V gene (reference sequence). CDR3 region: CARGGGPTDTQYF. In nucleotides, the CDR3 is TGTGCCCGCGGGGGGGGACCCACAGATACGCAGTATTTT.

V gene TRBV2 combines with J gene TRBJ2-1; tentatively, D is TRBD1 (6 bases). CDR1 is SNHLY, CDR2 FYNNEI, per germline. CDR3 size: 15 residues. With 2 bases removed from V and 12 bases from J, the gap between germline ends came to 20 bases. CDR3 sequence reads: CASSEWQGLVGGQFF. The CDR3 DNA follows: TGTGCCAGCAGTGAATGGCAGGGGTTGGTAGGGGGGCAGTTCTTC.